Included here is one T cell receptor (beta chain) sequence, with context. The antigen is unknown. Treatment given: roughly 11-day PBMC culture with coronavirus spike peptide pools or control peptides (ViraFEST assay). Antigen-specific T cells were expanded with peptide pools by ViraFEST, and TCRs were then sequenced. This entry is derived from a study of vaccination and CD4 T cells after COVID-19. Study-wide results and limits: Among reactive clones from convalescent patients, a median about 86% appeared only post-vaccination.

Sequencing of the DNA from cultured CD4+ T cells was carried out with the Oncomine TCR Beta short-read assay. TCRdb processed the PCR reads anew with MiXCR; each CDR3 protein has one entry. The sample lists 11,000 or so distinct CDR3 sequences; roughly 54% were seen once. Germline V gene sequence: CDR1 WSHSY, CDR2 SAAADI. The CDR3 runs to 18 residues. J gave up 4 bases and V 7 bases, and 21 bases lay outside the gene matches. The sequence was obtained from a human donor who had recovered from COVID-19. Source material: CD4+ T cells from blood, cultured in vitro. V and J are TRBV10-2 and TRBJ2-5; 7 nucleotides align to TRBD2. The CDR3 spells CASTLTTGREGAGETQYF. The CDR3 region has the DNA TGCGCCAGCACGTTAACGACGGGCAGGGAGGGCGCGGGAGAGACCCAGTACTTC.